This TCR beta chain stems from a study of T cells in lung cancer brain metastases (dated by TCRdb to between 2017 and 2018). Looking at the study overall: Of the approximately 20 patients, some 17 had a history of tobacco use, with a median of roughly 41 pack-years. About 90% of the 20 patients received no interval therapy between primary and metastasis resection. The primary and brain metastasis specimens were acquired a median of about 330 days apart. The study compared TCR beta CDR3 repertoires of fully resected primary non-small cell lung cancers with those of paired brain metastases. The cohort included 20 or so patients who provided approximately 40 specimens, with each patient contributing one primary lung lesion and one brain metastasis. Of the patients, 11 were female and about 9 were male, and their median age at first diagnosis was approximately 62 years. The average DNA integrity number was less than 4.5 in both primary and metastatic specimens, and the two sites did not differ significantly. What the study reported, not specific to this receptor: The ten most abundant clones accounted for a significantly larger fraction of the repertoire in brain metastases than in primaries, which suggests clonal expansion. It was not possible to control for the effects of preoperative corticosteroids on T cell infiltration in brain metastases. Brain metastases had significantly fewer unique productive clones than paired primaries (median about 1,500 versus 4,500). Most clones were specific to a single lesion, and paired lesions overlapped only to a limited degree (mean Morisita index about 0.2). Retrieval of the complete infiltrating T cell repertoire may have been prevented by DNA fragmentation in FFPE samples.

Patients underwent resection for synchronous oligometastatic disease or delayed recurrence of a solitary brain metastasis. To avoid including cancers other than NSCLC, any patient with a history of multiple malignancies was excluded. Tumor areas were macrodissected from roughly 5 deparaffinized roughly 10 um unstained sections under guidance from marked H&E slides. Every specimen was formalin-fixed and paraffin-embedded (FFPE). The AllPrep DNA/RNA FFPE Kit was used to extract genomic DNA. This clone was detected only once. The antigen it recognizes is unknown. Base quality data are lacking; no much larger clone is found one base away. Between about 2.24 and 4.92 ug genomic DNA was input per sample, and equal DNA input was given to paired samples. TCR beta libraries were constructed with the immunoSEQ hsTCRbeta Kit, with multiplexed V and J gene primers used across two PCR steps. Pooled libraries with positive and negative controls were sequenced on an Illumina MiSeq using a 100-cycle paired-end protocol. The original methods were these. The immunoSEQ vendor processed the raw data into normalized, annotated TCR beta repertoire reports. Richness was counted as unique clones by nucleotide sequence, and total richness was extrapolated with the iChao1 and Efron-Thisted estimators. Paired lesions were characterized and compared using Pielou's evenness, Simpson's index, top-ten clone proportional abundance, and the Morisita overlap index. TCRdb mirrors the immuneACCESS table, restricted to in-frame sequences. Some clones are absent from its copies; in checked studies, under half trace to an unresolved V gene, and the reason for the others is unknown. D and trimming were read from the DNA, whereas the V and J calls and clone size are those reported in that table. The table for this sample lists 1,700 or so clones; about 90% of them were counted only once. The biggest ten clones account for roughly 6% of the sample.

V gives up 6 bases and J gives up 3 bases, and the segment between their germline ends measures 15 bases. The germline V gene (reference sequence) yields MNHNY for CDR1 and SVGAGI for CDR2. CDR3 length: 15 amino acids, cysteine to phenylalanine. The retained sequence is limited to the CDR3, 45 bases, with the frame set at the first base. Sequencing was done on a sample of tumor tissue from a brain metastasis. The cell subset or site label, read with the paper, signifies: paired resected brain metastasis. Recombination connected TRBV6-6 to TRBJ2-1; the D gene is possibly TRBD2, with 6 bases matching. The source of this sequence is a man aged 60-69 years with non-small cell lung cancer that had spread to the brain. The CDR3 has the sequence CASRHSSEIYNEQFF. The DNA reads TGTGCCAGCAGACACTCTAGCGAAATCTACAATGAGCAGTTCTTC.